What follows are 10 T cell receptor beta chains derived from one specimen sequenced in a study of T cell clonotyping in hematopoietic cell transplantation. Sequencing used immunoSEQ multiplex PCR; TCRdb keeps in-frame clones, though not all of them. The sample yields about 9,500 clones, 93% seen once. The sequencing here drew on PBMCs, taken 100 days after allogeneic stem cell transplant. Receptor source: a male patient in his forties or fifties who had an allogeneic stem cell transplant from a related donor, so T cells may come from the graft donor. Some clones in this sample may be carry-over from other donors' samples.

This clone was detected a few times. The chain couples TRBV30 to TRBJ1-1; D may be TRBD1 (5 bases). Germline V gene lookup returns CDR1 GTSNPN and CDR2 SVGIG (reference sequence). The V end lost 0 bases, the J end lost 2 bases, and 7 bases lay between the germline ends. The CDR3 runs 13 residues. CDR3 amino acids: CAWSVGPNTEAFF. The DNA for the CDR3 is TGTGCCTGGAGTGTGGGACCCAACACTGAAGCTTTCTTT. Filled out from reference TRBV30 and TRBJ1-1, the complete variable domain reads SQTIHQWPATLVQPVGSPLSLECTVEGTSNPNLYWYRQAAGRGLQLLFYSVGIGQISSEVPQNLSASRPQDRQFILSSKKLLLSDSGFYLCAWSVGPNTEAFFGQGTRLTVV.

This clone was counted a single time. The V call is TRBV7-9, the J call TRBJ2-3; D is perhaps TRBD1 (7 bases). Germline V gene sequence: CDR1 SEHNR, CDR2 FQNEAQ (reference sequence). V was cut by 5 bases and J by 5 bases, with 11 bases left in between. The CDR3 length is 13 residues. CDR3 sequence: CASSGGGVDTQYF. The CDR3 DNA sequence: TGTGCCAGCAGCGGAGGGGGCGTAGATACGCAGTATTTT.

This clone was found a few times. The chain has TRBV19 and TRBJ2-3, with 7 bases identical to TRBD2. There are 16 residues in the CDR3. Germline values: CDR1 LNHDA, CDR2 SQIVND (reference sequence). V lost 5 bases, J lost 2 bases, and 10 bases stayed unmatched. CDR3 protein: CASSLVPSGYTDTQYF. The CDR3 nucleotides read TGTGCCAGTAGTCTAGTCCCTAGCGGATACACAGATACGCAGTATTTT.

The V and J genes are TRBV6-5 and TRBJ1-1; 7 bases match TRBD1. This CDR3 spans 14 amino acids. The V gene end was trimmed by 6 bases and the J gene end by 0 bases; junction bases not matched to a gene: 4. CDR1 and CDR2 from the germline V gene are MNHEY and SVGAGI. CDR3 residues: CASRSGQMNTEAFF. The CDR3 DNA reads TGTGCCAGCAGGTCGGGACAGATGAACACTGAAGCTTTCTTT.

Only one count was recorded for this clone. The chain uses TRBV7-9 and TRBJ2-3; TRBD1 matches 12 bases. J lost 4 bases, V lost 4 bases, and 6 bases had no gene match. Germline CDR1 reads SEHNR; CDR2 reads FQNEAQ (reference sequence). This CDR3 spans 16 amino acids. CDR3 in amino acids: CASSWGQGASPDTQYF. The CDR3 DNA is TGTGCCAGCAGCTGGGGACAGGGGGCGAGTCCAGATACGCAGTATTTT.

The chain is built from TRBV14 and TRBJ2-5, with D unresolved. Germline V gives CDR1 SGHDN, CDR2 FVKESK. The V gene lost 1 base and the J gene lost 0 bases, with 18 bases spanning the gap. The CDR3 contains 18 residues. The CDR3 DNA sequence: TGTGCCAGCAGCCAAGGGAAGATGGGGAACGGTTACCAAGAGACCCAGTACTTC. It translates to CASSQGKMGNGYQETQYF.

This clone was seen once. The CDR3 region has the DNA TGCGCCAGCAGCTTGGGTTCGGGGGCGGATCAGCCCCAGCATTTT. Its protein is CASSLGSGADQPQHF. This chain connects TRBV5-1 to TRBJ1-5, with a possible D match to TRBD1 (6 bases). CDR1 SGHRS and CDR2 YFSETQ come from the germline V gene. The CDR3 runs 15 residues. The V end was cut by 0 bases, the J end by 5 bases, with 12 bases between. The full variable domain, in which reference TRBV5-1 and TRBJ1-5 provide the parts outside the CDR3, is KAGVTQTPRYLIKTRGQQVTLSCSPISGHRSVSWYQQTPGQGLQFLFEYFSETQRNKGNFPGRFSGRQFSNSRSEMNVSTLELGDSALYLCASSLGSGADQPQHFGDGTRLSIL.

The rearrangement uses TRBV18 and TRBJ2-6, with D perhaps TRBD1 or TRBD2 (5 bases each). The CDR3 is made up of 17 amino acids. V dropped 5 bases and J dropped 5 bases, with 19 bases sitting between them. Germline-derived CDR1 and CDR2 are KGHSH and LQKENI. CDR3 DNA: TGTGCCAGCTCATTTCAATGGGACCAAAGTCGGGCCAACGTCCTGACTTTC. Protein product: CASSFQWDQSRANVLTF.

CDR3 DNA sequence: TGTGCCAGCAGCCGACCGGGGGGCGAGCAGTACTTC. It is translated as CASSRPGGEQYF. V is TRBV6-9 and J is TRBJ2-7; 7 nucleotides line up with TRBD2. This CDR3 is 12 amino acids long. J lost 6 bases, V lost 6 bases, and 5 bases had no gene match. CDR1 and CDR2 from the germline V gene are MNHGY and SVAAGI.

This clone was counted a single time. The chain combines TRBV28 with TRBJ2-7; 15 bases line up with TRBD2. CDR3 length: 16 amino acids. Per the germline V gene, CDR1 is MDHEN and CDR2 is SYDVKM. The V and J ends lost 6 bases and 2 bases, in that order; junction bases with no gene match: 5. CDR3: CASRGLAGGLTYEQYF. Written as DNA, the CDR3 is TGTGCCAGCAGGGGACTAGCGGGAGGCCTGACCTACGAGCAGTACTTC.